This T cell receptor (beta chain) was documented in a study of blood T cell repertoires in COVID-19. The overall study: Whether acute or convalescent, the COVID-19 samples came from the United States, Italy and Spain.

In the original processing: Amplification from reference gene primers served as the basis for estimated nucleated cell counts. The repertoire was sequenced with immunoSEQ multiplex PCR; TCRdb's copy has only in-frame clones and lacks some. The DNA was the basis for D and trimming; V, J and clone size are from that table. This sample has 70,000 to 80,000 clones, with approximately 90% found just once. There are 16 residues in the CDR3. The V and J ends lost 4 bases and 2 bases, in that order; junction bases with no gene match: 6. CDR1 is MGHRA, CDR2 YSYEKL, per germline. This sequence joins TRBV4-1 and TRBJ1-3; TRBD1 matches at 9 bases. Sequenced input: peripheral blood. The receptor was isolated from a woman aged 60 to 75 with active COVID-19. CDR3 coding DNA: TGCGCCAGCAGCCGGAACAGGGGGCCAGCTGGAAACACCATATATTTT. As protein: CASSRNRGPAGNTIYF.